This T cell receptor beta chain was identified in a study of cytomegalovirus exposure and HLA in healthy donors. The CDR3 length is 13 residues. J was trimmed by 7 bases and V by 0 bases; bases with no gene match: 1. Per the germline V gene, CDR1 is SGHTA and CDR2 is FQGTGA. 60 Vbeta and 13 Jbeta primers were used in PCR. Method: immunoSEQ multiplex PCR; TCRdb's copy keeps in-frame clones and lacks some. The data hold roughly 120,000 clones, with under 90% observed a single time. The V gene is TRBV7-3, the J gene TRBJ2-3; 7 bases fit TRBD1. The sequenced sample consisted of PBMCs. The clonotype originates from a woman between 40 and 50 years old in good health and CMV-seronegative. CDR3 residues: CASSLTTGNTQYF. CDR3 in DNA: TGTGCCAGCAGCTTAACGACAGGGAATACGCAGTATTTT.